This T cell receptor beta chain was recorded in a study of blood T cell repertoires in COVID-19. For the study at large: Spain, Italy and the United States supplied samples that represented acute and convalescent COVID-19.

CDR1 and CDR2 from the germline V gene are SGDLS and YYNGEE. V was cut by 4 bases and J by 3 bases, with 19 bases left in between. The CDR3 contains 17 residues. Profiled with immunoSEQ multiplex PCR; TCRdb holds only in-frame clones, not every one. The data show 200,000 to 250,000 clones, with 83% seen just once and around 1.3% held by the top ten. The source material was peripheral blood. This clonotype was obtained from a woman in her thirties with COVID-19, enrolled during active disease. The chain joins TRBV9 to TRBJ1-4; D is possibly TRBD1 (5 bases). The CDR3 coding sequence is TGTGCCAGCAGCCCAACCGGGGGGGGAAGGGCTAATGAAAAACTGTTTTTT. Protein: CASSPTGGGRANEKLFF.